Listed here is a single T cell receptor (beta chain). The source of the sample is a study of neurological immune-mediated disorders. Described time point: longitudinal time-point 2. The germline CDR1 and CDR2 sequences are LNHNV and YYDKDF (reference sequence). With 3 bases clipped from V and 1 base from J, the junction kept 3 bases outside the gene matches. The CDR3 is made up of 15 amino acids. TCRdb used MiXCR to reprocess the 5' RACE reads, holding one entry per CDR3 protein. Among about 60,000 distinct CDR3 sequences listed, about 8.9% were seen once. The V and J genes are TRBV15 and TRBJ1-1, with 9 bases matching TRBD1. The receptor's source is a man under 40 in good health. Sequenced material: PBMCs. DNA of the CDR3: TGTGCCACCAGCAGCGGGACAGGGAGGAACACTGAAGCTTTCTTT. Encoded protein: CATSSGTGRNTEAFF.